This record covers a single T cell receptor (beta chain). Its binding antigen is unknown. Nothing much larger sits one base from this clone, and base qualities are not available. This specimen belongs to a study of blood T cell repertoires in COVID-19 (dated by TCRdb to the early 2020s). Turning to the overall study: Collaborator samples came from the United States, Italy and Spain and covered acute and convalescent phases of COVID-19. The prospective study material was composed of cDNA or gDNA derived from T cells, B-cell-depleted T cells, or PBMCs. Subjects who had been exposed to COVID-19, were actively infected with it, or had recovered from it provided the deeply sampled blood TCRbeta repertoires that made up the dataset. The repertoires were made available in a free public database intended to serve as a resource for research on the immune response to SARS-CoV-2. The samples were drawn from two sources: the first 160 participants of the ongoing ImmuneRACE study, and 950 to 1,500 subjects contributed by 6 global collaborators. The sample metadata nearly always contained a de-identified subject ID, COVID-19 status, age in years and sex. Where available, HLA class I and class II types were obtained from metadata supplied by the sample provider rather than from assay-based typing. Overall study outcomes, separate from this receptor: The quantity of clinical and demographic metadata differed by source and by participant and was supplied without curation.

The collaborating institutions used their own protocols to collect whole blood in K2EDTA tubes. For TCRbeta analysis, collaborators shipped samples in one of three forms: frozen whole blood, isolated PBMCs, or DNA extracted from either of those sample types. V loses 9 bases at its end and J loses 4 bases; junction bases beyond the gene matches: 5. The germline V gene specifies SNHLY as CDR1 and FYNNEI as CDR2. The CDR3 spans 14 residues, from the cysteine through the phenylalanine. CDR3 DNA only is kept here, 42 bases in frame from base 1. TCRbeta CDR3 regions were amplified from genomic DNA by means of the immunoSEQ Assay, a bias-controlled multiplex PCR. The authors' analysis ran thus. Within the assay, amplification of reference gene primers was used to estimate how many nucleated cells each sample contained. Sequence reads were collapsed and filtered to measure the absolute abundance of every unique TCRbeta CDR3 rearrangement. For each sample, productive Simpson clonality was calculated by taking the square root of Simpson's diversity index across productive rearrangements. The clones in this table, taken by TCRdb from immuneACCESS, are in-frame only. Not every clone is retained; where verified, under half of the shortfall comes from an unresolved V gene, and the cause of the rest is unknown. V and J calls and clone size are copied from that table; D and trimming were computed from the DNA. In this sample the table shows 80,000 to 95,000 clones, around 93% of which occur a single time. Of the sample, about 1.8% falls within the top ten clones.

The sequence was collected from a human donor with active COVID-19. The donor label of this sample is uncertain. The rearrangement joined TRBV2 to TRBJ1-6; 8 bases in the junction line up with TRBD1. The sample taken for sequencing was peripheral blood. The encoded CDR3 is CASSRGQYNSPLHF. Here is the DNA: TGTGCCAGTTCCAGGGGGCAATATAATTCACCCCTCCACTTT.